Listed here is a single TCR beta chain. Its matching antigen is unknown. As to treatment: oral pan-JAK inhibitor, 5-10 mg twice daily. Patients with alopecia areata provided lesional scalp punch biopsies as well as peripheral blood. The data stem from a study of CD8+ T cells in alopecia areata. In the study overall: Treated patients were given 5 to 10 mg oral tofacitinib twice daily.

Study outcomes and limitations: Scalp and blood samples kept many expanded lesional clones throughout tofacitinib. Higher clonality than in normal scalp was seen in lesional scalp, especially alopecia totalis/universalis. Scalp sample data also include resident alphabeta T cells from normal skin.

V shed 3 bases and J 3 bases; nucleotides not matched to a gene: 15. The CDR3 extends over 18 amino acids. CDR1 and CDR2 (germline): LNHDA, SQIVND (reference sequence). Following extraction, RNA underwent reverse transcription to cDNA, which served as the sequencing template. Sequencing used immunoSEQ multiplex PCR; TCRdb keeps in-frame clones, though not all of them. The table has roughly 1,900 clones, 65% to 85% seen once; the top ten hold approximately 7%. The specimen was skin, collected between weeks 44 and 45, from a patient treated with tofacitinib. This TCR derives from a human donor with alopecia areata. This chain links TRBV19 with TRBJ2-3; TRBD2 agrees at 7 bases. CDR3 in DNA: TGTGCCAGTAGTATTCGGATACGCCGCGGGGGTTCTACAGATACGCAGTATTTT. As protein: CASSIRIRRGGSTDTQYF.